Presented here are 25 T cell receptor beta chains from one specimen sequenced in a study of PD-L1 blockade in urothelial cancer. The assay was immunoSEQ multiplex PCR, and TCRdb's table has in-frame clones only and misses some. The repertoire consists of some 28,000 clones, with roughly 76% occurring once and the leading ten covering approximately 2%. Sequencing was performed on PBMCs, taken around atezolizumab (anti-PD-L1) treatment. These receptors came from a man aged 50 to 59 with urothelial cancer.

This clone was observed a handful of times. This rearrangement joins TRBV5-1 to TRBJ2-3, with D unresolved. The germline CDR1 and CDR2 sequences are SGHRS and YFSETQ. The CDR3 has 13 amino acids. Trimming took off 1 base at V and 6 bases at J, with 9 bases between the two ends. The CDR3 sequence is CASSLSDPDTQYF. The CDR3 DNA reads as TGCGCCAGCAGCTTGTCAGATCCCGATACGCAGTATTTT.

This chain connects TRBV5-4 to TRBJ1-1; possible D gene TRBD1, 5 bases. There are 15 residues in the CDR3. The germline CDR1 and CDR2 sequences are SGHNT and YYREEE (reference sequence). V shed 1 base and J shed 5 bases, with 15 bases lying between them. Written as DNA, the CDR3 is TGTGCCAGCAGCTTGATAACATCTAAGGGGACTGAAGCTTTCTTT. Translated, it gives CASSLITSKGTEAFF.

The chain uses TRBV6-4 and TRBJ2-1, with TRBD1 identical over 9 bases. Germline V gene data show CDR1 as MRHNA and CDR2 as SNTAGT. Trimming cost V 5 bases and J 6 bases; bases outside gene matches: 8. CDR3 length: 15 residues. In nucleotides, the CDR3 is TGTGCCAGCAGTCGGGACAGGGTGTTCGTCAATGAGCAGTTCTTC. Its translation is CASSRDRVFVNEQFF.

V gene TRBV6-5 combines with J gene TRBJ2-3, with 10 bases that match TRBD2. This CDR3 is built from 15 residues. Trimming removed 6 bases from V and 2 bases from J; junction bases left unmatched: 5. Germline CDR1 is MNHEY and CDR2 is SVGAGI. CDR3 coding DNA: TGTGCCAGCAGAACTAGCGGGGCAATCACAGATACGCAGTATTTT. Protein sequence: CASRTSGAITDTQYF.

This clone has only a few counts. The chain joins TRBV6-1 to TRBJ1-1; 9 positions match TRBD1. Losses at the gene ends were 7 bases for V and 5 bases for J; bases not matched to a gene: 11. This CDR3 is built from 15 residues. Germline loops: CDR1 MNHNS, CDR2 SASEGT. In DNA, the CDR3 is TGTGCCAGCACTTGGGCCGGGACAGGGAAGACTGAAGCTTTCTTT. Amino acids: CASTWAGTGKTEAFF.

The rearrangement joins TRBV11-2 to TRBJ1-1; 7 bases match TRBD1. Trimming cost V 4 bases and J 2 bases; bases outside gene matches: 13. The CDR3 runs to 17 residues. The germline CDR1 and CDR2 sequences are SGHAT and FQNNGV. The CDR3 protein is CASSYIGGGDFNTEAFF. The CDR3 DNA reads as TGTGCCAGCAGCTATATAGGGGGCGGGGACTTCAACACTGAAGCTTTCTTT.

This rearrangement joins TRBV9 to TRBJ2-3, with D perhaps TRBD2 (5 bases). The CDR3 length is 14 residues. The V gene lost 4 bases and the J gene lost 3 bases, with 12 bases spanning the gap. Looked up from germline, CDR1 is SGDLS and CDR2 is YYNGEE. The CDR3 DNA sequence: TGTGCCAGCAGCCCCCACGAGGGAACAGATACGCAGTATTTT. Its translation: CASSPHEGTDTQYF.

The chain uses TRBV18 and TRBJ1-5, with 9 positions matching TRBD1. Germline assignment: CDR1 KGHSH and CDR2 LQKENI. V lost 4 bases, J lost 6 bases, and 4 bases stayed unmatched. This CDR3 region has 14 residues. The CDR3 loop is CASSLRQGGQPQHF. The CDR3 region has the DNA TGTGCCAGCTCACTGCGACAGGGGGGTCAGCCCCAGCATTTT.

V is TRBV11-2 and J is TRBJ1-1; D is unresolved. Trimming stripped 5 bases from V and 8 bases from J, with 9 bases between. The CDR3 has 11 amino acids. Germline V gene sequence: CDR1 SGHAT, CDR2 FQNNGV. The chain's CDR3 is CASSPRLEAFF. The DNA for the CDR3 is TGTGCCAGCAGCCCCCGACTCGAAGCTTTCTTT.

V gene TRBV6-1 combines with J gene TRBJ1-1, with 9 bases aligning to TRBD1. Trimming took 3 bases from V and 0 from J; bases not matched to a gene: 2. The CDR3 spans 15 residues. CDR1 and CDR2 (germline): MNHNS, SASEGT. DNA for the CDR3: TGTGCCAGCAGTGATACAGGGGGCCTGAACACTGAAGCTTTCTTT. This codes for CASSDTGGLNTEAFF.

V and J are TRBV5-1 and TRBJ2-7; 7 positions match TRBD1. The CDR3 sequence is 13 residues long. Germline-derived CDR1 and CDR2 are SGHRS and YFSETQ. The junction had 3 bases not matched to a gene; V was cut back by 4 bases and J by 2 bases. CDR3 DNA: TGCGCCAGCAGCGTCGGGACAGCCTACGAGCAGTACTTC. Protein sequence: CASSVGTAYEQYF.

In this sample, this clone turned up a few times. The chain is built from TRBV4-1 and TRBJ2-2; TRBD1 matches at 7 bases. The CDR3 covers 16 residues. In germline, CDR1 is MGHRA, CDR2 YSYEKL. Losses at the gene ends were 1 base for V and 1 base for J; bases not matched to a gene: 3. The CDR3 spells CASSQARQGNTGELFF. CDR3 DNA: TGCGCCAGCAGCCAAGCCAGACAGGGGAACACCGGGGAGCTGTTTTTT.

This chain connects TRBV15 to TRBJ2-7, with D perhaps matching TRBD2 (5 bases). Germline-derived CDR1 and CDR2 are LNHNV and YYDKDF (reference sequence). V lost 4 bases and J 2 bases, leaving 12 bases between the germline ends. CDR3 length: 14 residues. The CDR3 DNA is TGTGCCACCAGCATCCGACGGGGAGCCTACGAGCAGTACTTC. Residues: CATSIRRGAYEQYF.

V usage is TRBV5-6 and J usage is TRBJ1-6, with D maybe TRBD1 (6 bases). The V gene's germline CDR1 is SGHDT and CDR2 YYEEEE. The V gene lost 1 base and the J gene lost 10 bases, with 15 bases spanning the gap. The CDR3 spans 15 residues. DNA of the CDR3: TGTGCCAGCAGCTTGAGCGGCAGGGGCGGGTCACCCCTCCACTTT. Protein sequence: CASSLSGRGGSPLHF.

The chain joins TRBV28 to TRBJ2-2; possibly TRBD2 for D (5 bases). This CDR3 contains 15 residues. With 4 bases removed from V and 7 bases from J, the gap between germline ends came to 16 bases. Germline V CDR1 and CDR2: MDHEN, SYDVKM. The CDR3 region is CASSSRGLGIGELFF. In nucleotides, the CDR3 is TGTGCCAGCAGTTCACGGGGTCTGGGGATCGGGGAGCTGTTTTTT.

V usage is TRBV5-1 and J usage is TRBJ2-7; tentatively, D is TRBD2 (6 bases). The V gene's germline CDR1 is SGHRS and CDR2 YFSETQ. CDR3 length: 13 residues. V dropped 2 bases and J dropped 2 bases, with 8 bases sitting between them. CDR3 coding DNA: TGCGCCAGCAGCTTTCCGGGGGCCTACGAGCAGTACTTC. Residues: CASSFPGAYEQYF.

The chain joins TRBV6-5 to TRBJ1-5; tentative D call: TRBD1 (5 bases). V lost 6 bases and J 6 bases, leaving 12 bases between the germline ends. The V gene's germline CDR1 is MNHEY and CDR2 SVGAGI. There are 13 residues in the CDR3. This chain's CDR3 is CASRRQSTQPQHF. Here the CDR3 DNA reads TGTGCCAGCAGACGACAGTCGACTCAGCCCCAGCATTTT.

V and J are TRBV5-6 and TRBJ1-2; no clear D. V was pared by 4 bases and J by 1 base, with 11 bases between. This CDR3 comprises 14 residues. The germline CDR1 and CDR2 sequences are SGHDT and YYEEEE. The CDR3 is CASSPQEVNYGYTF. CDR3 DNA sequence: TGTGCCAGCAGCCCCCAGGAGGTTAACTATGGCTACACCTTC. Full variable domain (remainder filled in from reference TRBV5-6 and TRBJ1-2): DAGVTQSPTHLIKTRGQQVTLRCSPKSGHDTVSWYQQALGQGPQFIFQYYEEEERQRGNFPDRFSGHQFPNYSSELNVNALLLGDSALYLCASSPQEVNYGYTFGSGTRLTVV.

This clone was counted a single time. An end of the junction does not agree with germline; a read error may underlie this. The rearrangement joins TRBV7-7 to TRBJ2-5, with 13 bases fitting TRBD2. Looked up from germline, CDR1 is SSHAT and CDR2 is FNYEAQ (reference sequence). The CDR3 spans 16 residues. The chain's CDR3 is CASSLGLAGTQETQYF. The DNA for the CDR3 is TGTGCTAGCAGCTTGGGACTAGCGGGGACCCAAGAGACCCAGTACTTC.

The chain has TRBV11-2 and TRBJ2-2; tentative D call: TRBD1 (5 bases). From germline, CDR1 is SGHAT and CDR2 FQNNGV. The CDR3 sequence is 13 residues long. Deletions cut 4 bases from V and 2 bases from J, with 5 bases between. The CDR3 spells CASSWTNTGELFF. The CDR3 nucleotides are TGTGCCAGCAGCTGGACAAACACCGGGGAGCTGTTTTTT.

The CDR3 DNA reads TGTGCCAGCAGCTTCACAGGGGGTCGGGCAGATACGCAGTATTTT. Amino acid sequence: CASSFTGGRADTQYF. This chain connects TRBV9 to TRBJ2-3; TRBD1 aligns across 8 bases. CDR3 size: 15 residues. J lost 4 bases, V lost 4 bases, and 8 bases had no gene match. From germline, CDR1 is SGDLS and CDR2 YYNGEE.

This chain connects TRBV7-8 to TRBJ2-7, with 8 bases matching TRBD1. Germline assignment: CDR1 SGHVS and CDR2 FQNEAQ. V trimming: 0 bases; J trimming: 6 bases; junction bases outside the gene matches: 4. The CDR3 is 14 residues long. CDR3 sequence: CASSLARTGREQYF. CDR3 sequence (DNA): TGTGCCAGCAGCTTAGCGAGGACAGGGCGCGAGCAGTACTTC.

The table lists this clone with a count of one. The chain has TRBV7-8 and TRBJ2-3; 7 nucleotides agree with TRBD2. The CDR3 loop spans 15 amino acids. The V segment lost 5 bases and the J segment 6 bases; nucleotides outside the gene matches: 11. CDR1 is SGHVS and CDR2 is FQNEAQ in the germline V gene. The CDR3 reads CASSQAGSPPDTQYF. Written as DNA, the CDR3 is TGTGCCAGCAGCCAAGCGGGGTCCCCTCCTGATACGCAGTATTTT. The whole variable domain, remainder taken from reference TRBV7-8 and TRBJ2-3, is GAGVSQSPRYKVAKRGQDVALRCDPISGHVSLFWYQQALGQGPEFLTYFQNEAQLDKSGLPSDRFFAERPEGSVSTLKIQRTQQEDSAVYLCASSQAGSPPDTQYFGPGTRLTVL.

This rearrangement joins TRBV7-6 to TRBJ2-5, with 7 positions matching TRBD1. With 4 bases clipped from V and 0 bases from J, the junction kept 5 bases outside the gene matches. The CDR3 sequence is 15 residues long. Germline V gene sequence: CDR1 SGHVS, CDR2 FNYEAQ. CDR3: CASSWTRGNQETQYF. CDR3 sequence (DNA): TGTGCCAGCAGCTGGACCAGGGGGAACCAAGAGACCCAGTACTTC.

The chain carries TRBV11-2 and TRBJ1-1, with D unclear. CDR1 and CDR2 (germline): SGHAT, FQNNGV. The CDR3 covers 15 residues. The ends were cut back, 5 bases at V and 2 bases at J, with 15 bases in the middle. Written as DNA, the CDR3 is TGTGCCAGCAGCCCCGGGAGACTTAGCAACACTGAAGCTTTCTTT. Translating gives CASSPGRLSNTEAFF.